This TCR beta chain was found in a study of cytomegalovirus exposure and HLA in healthy donors. Study outcomes and limitations: When analyzed later, a missense DCLRE1C variant was found to be linked to TCR beta V- and J-gene trimming. Listed as cytomegalovirus-associated were about 160 TCR beta chains.

A multiplex PCR was run with 60 Vbeta primers and 13 Jbeta primers. TCRdb's table, derived via immunoSEQ multiplex PCR, lists solely in-frame clones and lacks some. The sample gives some 120,000 clones, around 85% of which show up once; about 7% is in the top ten. With regard to this clone: The target antigen is unknown.

The specimen sequenced was PBMCs. The TCR was taken from a young woman in good health and CMV-seropositive.

The DNA for the CDR3 is TGTGCCAGCTCCCCCGAGAGGGAGAACACTGAAGCTTTCTTT. Translating gives CASSPERENTEAFF. The genes are TRBV28 and TRBJ1-1, with D hard to call. Germline V gene sequence: CDR1 MDHEN, CDR2 SYDVKM. This CDR3 contains 14 residues. The germline V and J ends were trimmed by 8 bases and 1 base, with 14 bases remaining between them. The whole variable domain, filled in from reference TRBV28 and TRBJ1-1, reads DVKVTQSSRYLVKRTGEKVFLECVQDMDHENMFWYRQDPGLGLRLIYFSYDVKMKEKGDIPEGYSVSREKKERFSLILESASTNQTSMYLCASSPERENTEAFFGQGTRLTVV.